The 11 T cell receptor beta chains below come from one sample, sequenced in a study of control samples from healthy donors and cancer patients. Clones were read by immunoSEQ multiplex PCR, and TCRdb kept only the in-frame ones, dropping some. The sample comprises around 180,000 clones, 90% to 95% of which are singletons, and around 1.5% rests with the top ten. Sequenced: blood. The receptors shown here come from a woman aged 18-29 years in good health.

The chain is built from TRBV6-5 and TRBJ2-2; D unclear. The CDR3 has 12 residues. Germline lookup yields CDR1 MNHEY and CDR2 SVGAGI. Between the trimmed V and J ends, which lost 10 bases and 7 bases, there was a span of 13 bases. CDR3 bases: TGTGCCATTAAGGGTAGTGGCGGGGAGCTGTTTTTT. Its translation is CAIKGSGGELFF.

The sample holds one count of this clone. CDR3 in amino acids: CASSPPNRNYGYTF. CDR3 coding DNA: TGTGCCAGCTCACCACCGAACAGGAACTATGGCTACACCTTC. V is TRBV18 and J is TRBJ1-2; D is perhaps TRBD1 (5 bases). Germline CDR1 and CDR2: KGHSH and LQKENI. The CDR3 length is 14 residues. V was trimmed by 0 bases and J by 2 bases, leaving 7 bases between them.

This chain connects TRBV28 to TRBJ2-7; D is uncertain. The CDR3 loop spans 13 amino acids. Trimming stripped 5 bases from V and 3 bases from J, with 11 bases between. Germline loops: CDR1 MDHEN, CDR2 SYDVKM. In nucleotides, the CDR3 is TGTGCCAGCAGTGCCCATCCTATCTACGAGCAGTACTTC. Its translation: CASSAHPIYEQYF.

On this clone: At the DNA level, this CDR3 is encoded by other sequences in the same sample as well. The rearrangement uses TRBV24-1 and TRBJ1-2; D is uncertain. The ends were cut back, 0 bases at V and 5 bases at J, with 0 bases in the middle. This CDR3 has 11 residues. CDR1 and CDR2 from the germline V gene are KGHDR and SFDVKD. DNA for the CDR3: TGTGCCACCAGTGATTTGTATGGCTACACCTTC. This gives the protein CATSDLYGYTF.

This clone appeared a single time. This chain connects TRBV10-3 to TRBJ1-1; 8 bases fit TRBD1. V shed 1 base, J shed 4 bases, and the junction held 2 bases outside the gene matches. Germline V gene lookup returns CDR1 ENHRY and CDR2 SYGVKD. The CDR3 runs to 14 residues. The CDR3 sequence: CAISEWQGATEAFF. The CDR3 DNA reads as TGTGCCATCAGTGAGTGGCAGGGGGCCACTGAAGCTTTCTTT.

This chain joins TRBV19 and TRBJ1-5, with 9 nucleotides matching TRBD1. Germline V gene sequence: CDR1 LNHDA, CDR2 SQIVND (reference sequence). This CDR3 has 15 amino acids. V lost 6 bases and J lost 5; bases outside the gene matches: 8. Here the CDR3 reads CASRSGQGRYQPQHF. The CDR3 nucleotides read TGTGCCAGTAGATCTGGACAGGGGAGGTATCAGCCCCAGCATTTT.

V gene TRBV15 combines with J gene TRBJ2-1, with a possible D match to TRBD1 (6 bases). V lost 5 bases and J lost 2, with 13 bases in between. CDR3 length: 15 amino acids. The germline gives CDR1 LNHNV, CDR2 YYDKDF (reference sequence). The DNA for the CDR3 is TGTGCCACCAGCGTCCGGGACACCCCCTACAATGAGCAGTTCTTC. It specifies CATSVRDTPYNEQFF.

This rearrangement joins TRBV27 to TRBJ2-2; tentatively, D is TRBD2 (5 bases). The CDR3 has 17 amino acids. The V gene lost 0 bases and the J gene lost 3 bases, with 14 bases spanning the gap. The germline V gene encodes CDR1 MNHEY and CDR2 SMNVEV (reference sequence). DNA for the CDR3: TGTGCCAGCAGTTTATCGGAGGCCCACCTATACACCGGGGAGCTGTTTTTT. Translating it yields CASSLSEAHLYTGELFF.

The chain links TRBV9 to TRBJ2-2, with 14 bases fitting TRBD2. With V trimmed by 3 bases and J by 1 base, 2 bases remained unmatched. CDR3 length: 17 amino acids. Germline CDR1 SGDLS, CDR2 YYNGEE. The CDR3 loop reads CASSAGLAGVNTGELFF. The CDR3 DNA follows: TGTGCCAGCAGCGCGGGACTAGCGGGAGTGAACACCGGGGAGCTGTTTTTT.

The genes are TRBV6-5 and TRBJ1-1; 7 bases agree with TRBD1. Trimming took 6 bases from V and 7 from J; bases not matched to a gene: 11. Germline CDR1 and CDR2: MNHEY and SVGAGI. The CDR3 runs to 14 residues. The CDR3 nucleotides read TGTGCCAGCAGACTCAGGGGGAGACGGGATGAAGCTTTCTTT. This gives the protein CASRLRGRRDEAFF.

The chain recombines TRBV7-9 with TRBJ1-2; D gene ambiguous. V was pared by 0 bases and J by 8 bases, with 13 bases between. Germline V gene data show CDR1 as SEHNR and CDR2 as FQNEAQ (reference sequence). The CDR3 is 14 residues long. CDR3 region: CASSLAARVGGYTF. CDR3 bases: TGTGCCAGCAGCTTAGCGGCTAGGGTAGGAGGCTACACCTTC.